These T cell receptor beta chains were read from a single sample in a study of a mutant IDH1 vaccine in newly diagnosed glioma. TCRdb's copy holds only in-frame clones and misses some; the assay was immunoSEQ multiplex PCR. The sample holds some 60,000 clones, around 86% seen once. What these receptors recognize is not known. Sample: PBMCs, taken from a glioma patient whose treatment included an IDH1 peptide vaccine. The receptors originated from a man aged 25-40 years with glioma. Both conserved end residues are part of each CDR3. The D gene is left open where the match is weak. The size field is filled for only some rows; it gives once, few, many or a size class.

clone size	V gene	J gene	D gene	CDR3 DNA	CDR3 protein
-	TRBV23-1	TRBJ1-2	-	TGCGCCAGCAGTCAATTAGCAGACAGCAAAAACTATGGCTACACCTTC	CASSQLADSKNYGYTF
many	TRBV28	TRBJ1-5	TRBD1	TGTGCCAGCAGTTCGAAGGGACAGGGCAGGCAGCCCCAGCATTTT	CASSSKGQGRQPQHF
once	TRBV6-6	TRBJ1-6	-	TGTGCCAGCAACCACGACGGCTTGGGTAATTCACCCCTCCACTTT	CASNHDGLGNSPLHF
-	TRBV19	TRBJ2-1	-	TGTGCCAGTAGTATAGCCCCGGCCCCCTACAATGAGCAGTTCTTC	CASSIAPAPYNEQFF
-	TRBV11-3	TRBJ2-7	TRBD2	TGTGCCAGCAGCTTCAGCGGGGGGGCCTACGAGCAGTACTTC	CASSFSGGAYEQYF
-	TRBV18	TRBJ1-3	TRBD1	TGTGCCAGCTCCCCCACCACCGGGACAGGGATCGGAAACACCATATATTTT	CASSPTTGTGIGNTIYF
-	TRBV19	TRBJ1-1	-	TGTGCCAGTAGCACCGGGACTGGAAACTCTGAAGCTTTCTTT	CASSTGTGNSEAFF
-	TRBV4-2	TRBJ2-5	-	TGTGCCAGCAGCCAAGGGCTAGGGGTGGGTGAGGAGACCCAGTACTTC	CASSQGLGVGEETQYF
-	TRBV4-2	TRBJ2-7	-	TGTGCCAGCAGCCAGGCCAAAGGAGGGTCCCCCTACGAGCAGTACTTC	CASSQAKGGSPYEQYF
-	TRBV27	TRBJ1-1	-	TGTGCCAGTACAGCCAACAGCGGCACTGAAGCTTTCTTT	CASTANSGTEAFF
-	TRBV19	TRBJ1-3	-	TGTGCCAGTAGTATAGCCCAGGGAGACACCATATATTTT	CASSIAQGDTIYF
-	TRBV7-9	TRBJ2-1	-	TGTGCCAGCAGCTTAGGGTCAACAGGCGACTACAATGAGCAGTTCTTC	CASSLGSTGDYNEQFF
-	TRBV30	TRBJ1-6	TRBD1	TGTGCCTGGATCACCGGGACAGGGTCATCACCCCTCCACTTT	CAWITGTGSSPLHF
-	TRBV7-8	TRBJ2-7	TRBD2	TGTGCCAGCTCCCCAGGCGGAGTAGCGGGTAATTACGAGCAGTACTTC	CASSPGGVAGNYEQYF
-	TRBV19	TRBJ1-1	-	TGTGCCAGTAGTATCAGGGGTTTGCAAGCTTTCTTT	CASSIRGLQAFF
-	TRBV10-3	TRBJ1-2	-	TGTGCCATCAGTGAGTCGCCCCGCGGAGGCGATGGCTACACCTTC	CAISESPRGGDGYTF
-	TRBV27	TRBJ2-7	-	TGTGCCAGCAGCCCTTATTACAGCCGCTCCTACGAGCAGTACTTC	CASSPYYSRSYEQYF
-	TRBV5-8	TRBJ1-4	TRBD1	TGTGCCAGCAGCAAGGGACAGCACATGGGTGAAAAACTGTTTTTT	CASSKGQHMGEKLFF
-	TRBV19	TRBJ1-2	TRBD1	TGTGCCAGTAGTCCCAGGACAGGCGGCTATGGCTACACCTTC	CASSPRTGGYGYTF
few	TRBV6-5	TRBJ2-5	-	TGTGCCAGCAGTTACTCGGGTGAGACCCAGTACTTC	CASSYSGETQYF
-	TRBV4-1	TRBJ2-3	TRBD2	TGCGCCAGCAGCCAAGGGAGGGGCGCGGGGGGGAACACAGATACGCAGTATTTT	CASSQGRGAGGNTDTQYF
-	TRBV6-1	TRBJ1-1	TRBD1	TGTGCCAGCAGTGTTGAGAGAACAGGGGGGAACACTGAAGCTTTCTTT	CASSVERTGGNTEAFF
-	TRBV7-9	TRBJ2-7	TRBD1	TGTGCCAGCAGGAGGACAGGGAGCTCCTACGAGCAGTACTTC	CASRRTGSSYEQYF
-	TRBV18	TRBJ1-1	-	TGTGCCAGCTCACCACCGGTCAGTAACTTTCACACTGAAGCTTTCTTT	CASSPPVSNFHTEAFF
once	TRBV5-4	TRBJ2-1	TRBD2	TGTGCCAGCAGCCCGCAGGGACTACCGGTTAGTAATGAGCAGTTCTTC	CASSPQGLPVSNEQFF
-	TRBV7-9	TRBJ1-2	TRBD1	TGTGCCAGCAGCCCCAGACAGGGGTCGGGGGGCTACACCTTC	CASSPRQGSGGYTF
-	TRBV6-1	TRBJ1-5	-	TGTGCCAGCAGTGAAAGTCCGGGATACCAGCCCCAGCATTTT	CASSESPGYQPQHF
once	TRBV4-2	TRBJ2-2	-	TGTGCCAGCAGCCAAGAGGATTTGGGTACCGGGGAGCTGTTTTTT	CASSQEDLGTGELFF
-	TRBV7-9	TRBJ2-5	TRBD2	TGTGCCAGCACCACTAGCGGTCAAGAGACCCAGTACTTC	CASTTSGQETQYF
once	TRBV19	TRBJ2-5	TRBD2	TGTGCCAGTAGTGGATGGTCGGGGGGGCAAGAGACCCAGTACTTC	CASSGWSGGQETQYF
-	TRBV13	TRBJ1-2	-	TGTGCCAGCAGCTTCCAACAGGGTACTGGCTACACCTTC	CASSFQQGTGYTF